The table lists the clone carrying this T cell receptor (beta chain) with a few counts. Antigen unknown. This specimen comes from a study of shared clonotypes between healthy human individuals. General study findings and limits: Limited genetic and exposure-history diversity came from having few donors.

The germline V and J ends were trimmed by 4 bases and 5 bases, with 5 bases remaining between them. Germline CDR1 is MDHEN and CDR2 is SYDVKM. This CDR3 spans 11 amino acids. The authors split each subset's genomic DNA evenly across several immunoSEQ plates. Sequencing was performed on unsorted PBMC DNA using ten immunoSEQ deep assay plates. Repertoires were generated with immunoSEQ multiplex PCR, while TCRdb's copy carries only in-frame clones and drops some. The sample comprises 450,000 to 500,000 clones, roughly 80% of which are singletons, and 9.5% to 15% rests with the top ten. This receptor was taken from a middle-aged woman in good health. Some clones in this sample may be carry-over from other donors' samples. The material sequenced was PBMCs. The rearrangement joins TRBV28 to TRBJ1-2; D gene ambiguous. CDR3 bases: TGTGCCAGCAGTTGGAGATATGGCTACACCTTC. Protein: CASSWRYGYTF.